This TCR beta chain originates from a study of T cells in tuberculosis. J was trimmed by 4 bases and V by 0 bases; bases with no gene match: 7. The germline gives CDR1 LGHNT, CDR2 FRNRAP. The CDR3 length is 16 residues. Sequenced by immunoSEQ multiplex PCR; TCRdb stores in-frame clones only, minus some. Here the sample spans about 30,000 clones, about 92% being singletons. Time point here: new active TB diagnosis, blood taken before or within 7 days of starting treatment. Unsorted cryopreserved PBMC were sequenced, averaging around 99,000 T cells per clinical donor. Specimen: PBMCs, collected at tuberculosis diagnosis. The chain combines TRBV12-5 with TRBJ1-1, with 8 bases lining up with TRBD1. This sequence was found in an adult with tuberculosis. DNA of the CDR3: TGTGCTAGTGGTTTGGTAATAACAGGGGGTATCACTGAAGCTTTCTTT. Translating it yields CASGLVITGGITEAFF.